Shown below are 24 T cell receptor beta chains from a single sample sequenced in a study of shared clonotypes between healthy human individuals. Profiling relied on immunoSEQ multiplex PCR, and the TCRdb table lists in-frame clones only, not all of them. There are about 510,000 clones in the sample; 90% to 96% occur only once, and roughly 0.06% lies in the top ten. The sample was naive CD4+ T cells sorted from blood. As to subset: CD45RA+ positively selected. Source of these receptors: a woman in her 30s in good health.

The V and J genes are TRBV5-1 and TRBJ2-7; 9 bases fit TRBD1. After removal of 5 bases from V and 4 bases from J, the junction contained 10 bases not matched to a gene. CDR3 size: 15 residues. Germline CDR1 reads SGHRS; CDR2 reads YFSETQ. The CDR3 DNA follows: TGCGCCAGCAGTTTCGGGGACAGGGATTATTACGAGCAGTACTTC. Its protein product is CASSFGDRDYYEQYF.

The chain recombines TRBV6-6 with TRBJ2-7, with D uncertain. Germline V lookup: CDR1 MNHNY, CDR2 SVGAGI (reference sequence). This CDR3 has 13 amino acids. The germline V and J ends were trimmed by 6 bases and 2 bases, with 11 bases remaining between them. Here the CDR3 DNA reads TGTGCCAGCAGATCGGGTCTCCCCTACGAGCAGTACTTC. Amino acids: CASRSGLPYEQYF.

V gene TRBV5-1 combines with J gene TRBJ2-6; D not certain. CDR1 is SGHRS, CDR2 YFSETQ, per germline. V was shortened by 0 bases and J by 3 bases, with 7 bases between the two germline ends. This CDR3 is 15 amino acids long. CDR3 region: CASSLAVGGANVLTF. Here the CDR3 DNA reads TGCGCCAGCAGCTTGGCGGTGGGTGGGGCCAACGTCCTGACTTTC.

The rearrangement links TRBV10-3 to TRBJ2-7; a possible D gene is TRBD1 (6 bases). The CDR3 is 16 amino acids. The V gene's germline CDR1 is ENHRY and CDR2 SYGVKD. V lost 5 bases and J lost 4, with 21 bases in between. CDR3 bases: TGTGCCATCAGTAAACAACAGGGCCCAGGAGCATACGAGCAGTACTTC. Its translation is CAISKQQGPGAYEQYF.

V gene TRBV19 combines with J gene TRBJ2-6; 7 bases fit TRBD1. The ends lost 6 bases at V and 0 bases at J; junction bases unmatched: 11. The CDR3 is made up of 18 amino acids. In germline, CDR1 is LNHDA, CDR2 SQIVND (reference sequence). The CDR3 bases are TGTGCCAGTAGCACAACGACAGGGTACTTCTCTGGGGCCAACGTCCTGACTTTC. Protein: CASSTTTGYFSGANVLTF.

The rearrangement links TRBV28 to TRBJ1-6; the D gene is possibly TRBD1 (5 bases). The ends were cut back, 7 bases at V and 9 bases at J, with 10 bases in the middle. The CDR3 loop spans 12 amino acids. Germline-derived CDR1 and CDR2 are MDHEN and SYDVKM. CDR3: CASTKDISPLHF. The CDR3 DNA follows: TGTGCCAGCACTAAGGACATTTCACCCCTCCACTTT.

CDR3 coding DNA: TGCGCCAGCAGCTTAACAGGTAGCTCTGGAAACACCATATATTTT. This codes for CASSLTGSSGNTIYF. The V call is TRBV5-1, the J call TRBJ1-3; a weak D match, TRBD1 (5 bases). The CDR3 sequence is 15 residues long. Looked up from germline, CDR1 is SGHRS and CDR2 is YFSETQ. V lost 2 bases to trimming and J lost 0 bases, with 9 bases between them.

The V gene is TRBV5-1, the J gene TRBJ2-1; 11 bases are shared with TRBD2. CDR1 and CDR2 (germline): SGHRS, YFSETQ. The CDR3 contains 16 residues. The V gene end was trimmed by 1 base and the J gene end by 5 bases; junction bases not matched to a gene: 5. The CDR3 DNA sequence: TGCGCCAGCAGCTTGATAGCGGGAGGGGGTAACAATGAGCAGTTCTTC. Translation gives CASSLIAGGGNNEQFF.

This clone was detected only once. The J gene is TRBJ2-7, the V gene TRBV27; 9 nucleotides align to TRBD1. CDR1 is MNHEY, CDR2 SMNVEV, per germline (reference sequence). The CDR3 is made up of 18 amino acids. With V trimmed by 5 bases and J by 0 bases, 14 bases remained unmatched. The CDR3, as DNA: TGTGCCAGCAGTAAGGGACAGGGAGGCGCGGGAGACTCCTACGAGCAGTACTTC. Translation: CASSKGQGGAGDSYEQYF.

The chain couples TRBV7-9 to TRBJ2-2; tentative D call: TRBD2 (5 bases). This CDR3 has 14 amino acids. From germline, CDR1 is SEHNR and CDR2 FQNEAQ (reference sequence). V lost 3 bases and J lost 4, with 9 bases in between. CDR3 DNA: TGTGCCAGCAGCTTCCCCGGGGTCACCGGGGAGCTGTTTTTT. This sequence encodes CASSFPGVTGELFF. The full variable domain, in which reference TRBV7-9 and TRBJ2-2 provide the parts outside the CDR3, is DTGVSQNPRHKITKRGQNVTFRCDPISEHNRLYWYRQTLGQGPEFLTYFQNEAQLEKSRLLSDRFSAERPKGSFSTLEIQRTEQGDSAMYLCASSFPGVTGELFFGEGSRLTVL.

The count of this clone is one. This chain uses TRBV18 with TRBJ2-7, with 7 bases fitting TRBD2. Losses at the gene ends were 2 bases for V and 7 bases for J; bases not matched to a gene: 5. Germline-derived CDR1 and CDR2 are KGHSH and LQKENI. This CDR3 has 13 residues. CDR3 amino acids: CASSPGEGREQYF. The CDR3 nucleotides are TGTGCCAGCTCACCAGGGGAGGGTCGGGAGCAGTACTTC.

V and J are TRBV10-1 and TRBJ2-1; TRBD1 matches 9 bases. The CDR3 has 15 residues. The germline CDR1 and CDR2 sequences are WNHNN and SYGVQD (reference sequence). V lost 2 bases to trimming and J lost 2 bases; unmatched junction nucleotides: 1. As DNA, the CDR3 is TGCGCCAGCAGTGAGGGGACAGGGACCTACAATGAGCAGTTCTTC. This encodes CASSEGTGTYNEQFF.

The rearrangement uses TRBV7-2 and TRBJ1-1; 9 bases agree with TRBD1. Trimming removed 2 bases from V and 3 bases from J; junction bases left unmatched: 7. Germline CDR1 SGHTA, CDR2 FQGNSA. CDR3 length equals 16 residues. As DNA, the CDR3 is TGTGCCAGCAGCTTATGGGGACAGGGTGCGGACACTGAAGCTTTCTTT. This encodes CASSLWGQGADTEAFF.

CDR3 nucleotides: TGTGCCAGCAGCACTAGCGGGAGTCGTTACAATGAGCAGTTCTTC. It specifies CASSTSGSRYNEQFF. The rearrangement uses TRBV11-1 and TRBJ2-1; TRBD2 aligns across 11 bases. Per germline, CDR1 SGHAT and CDR2 FQDESV (reference sequence). CDR3 length equals 15 residues. Trimming removed 5 bases from V and 4 bases from J; junction bases left unmatched: 4.

The J gene is TRBJ2-3, the V gene TRBV5-1; maybe TRBD1 (5 bases). The V end was cut by 1 base, the J end by 3 bases, with 9 bases between. The germline CDR1 and CDR2 sequences are SGHRS and YFSETQ. The CDR3 length is 14 residues. CDR3 protein: CASSLMTETDTQYF. CDR3 DNA sequence: TGCGCCAGCAGCTTGATGACAGAGACAGATACGCAGTATTTT. Full variable domain (outside the CDR3, taken from reference TRBV5-1 and TRBJ2-3): KAGVTQTPRYLIKTRGQQVTLSCSPISGHRSVSWYQQTPGQGLQFLFEYFSETQRNKGNFPGRFSGRQFSNSRSEMNVSTLELGDSALYLCASSLMTETDTQYFGPGTRLTVL.

V and J are TRBV6-5 and TRBJ1-3; possible D gene TRBD1, 5 bases. The germline V gene encodes CDR1 MNHEY and CDR2 SVGAGI. Trimming removed 3 bases at V and 2 bases at J, with 14 bases between. The CDR3 covers 16 residues. The CDR3: CASSYSRGSTGNTIYF. The CDR3 region has the DNA TGTGCCAGCAGTTATTCAAGGGGTAGTACTGGAAACACCATATATTTT.

The V and J genes are TRBV6-5 and TRBJ2-2; D possibly corresponds to TRBD1 (6 bases). Germline V CDR1 and CDR2: MNHEY, SVGAGI. This CDR3 has 16 residues. V shed 1 base and J shed 0 bases, with 9 bases lying between them. The CDR3 nucleotides read TGTGCCAGCAGTTACTGGGGGCGGTCGAACACCGGGGAGCTGTTTTTT. Amino acid sequence: CASSYWGRSNTGELFF.

The rearrangement uses TRBV28 and TRBJ2-1; D gene uncertain. This CDR3 has 11 residues. V was pared by 6 bases and J by 10 bases, with 10 bases between. The germline V gene has CDR1 MDHEN and CDR2 SYDVKM. The CDR3 DNA follows: TGTGCCAGCAGCCCTTGGGGAGAGCAGTTCTTC. Protein product: CASSPWGEQFF.

This sequence joins TRBV28 and TRBJ2-1; tentatively, D is TRBD1 (5 bases). This CDR3 has 16 residues. CDR1 and CDR2 from the germline V gene are MDHEN and SYDVKM. The ends were cut back, 7 bases at V and 1 base at J, with 17 bases in the middle. CDR3 sequence: CASTISWGGSYNEQFF. The CDR3 nucleotides read TGTGCCAGCACTATAAGTTGGGGCGGTTCCTACAATGAGCAGTTCTTC.

This rearrangement joins TRBV5-1 to TRBJ2-3; D unclear. Germline-derived CDR1 and CDR2 are SGHRS and YFSETQ. The V gene lost 0 bases and the J gene lost 4 bases, with 12 bases spanning the gap. This CDR3 region has 15 residues. CDR3: CASSLEGPEADTQYF. In DNA, the CDR3 is TGCGCCAGCAGCTTGGAAGGTCCAGAGGCAGATACGCAGTATTTT.

This clone was seen just once. The V call is TRBV28, the J call TRBJ1-5; the D gene is possibly TRBD1 (5 bases). The V and J ends lost 6 bases and 7 bases respectively, with 10 bases between them. CDR3 length equals 12 residues. Germline-derived CDR1 and CDR2 are MDHEN and SYDVKM. CDR3 sequence reads: CASRGPRQPQHF. The CDR3 region has the DNA TGTGCCAGCAGGGGGCCGAGGCAGCCCCAGCATTTT.

For the CDR3, the DNA is TGTGCTAGTGGTTTGGTACGAGGGCCAAGCTCCTACAATGAGCAGTTCTTC. Its translation is CASGLVRGPSSYNEQFF. The V gene is TRBV12-5, the J gene TRBJ2-1, with D tentatively TRBD2 (5 bases). This CDR3 comprises 17 residues. V was cut by 0 bases and J by 0 bases, with 12 bases left in between. The germline gives CDR1 LGHNT, CDR2 FRNRAP.

This clone was recorded once. The rearrangement uses TRBV4-1 and TRBJ2-7, with no clear D. Germline lookup yields CDR1 MGHRA and CDR2 YSYEKL. The CDR3 loop spans 15 amino acids. V was trimmed by 4 bases and J by 0 bases, leaving 13 bases between them. CDR3 in DNA: TGCGCCAGCAGCCGCGCCCCTTTGGGCTCCTACGAGCAGTACTTC. Translating gives CASSRAPLGSYEQYF.

This chain joins TRBV6-5 and TRBJ1-1; no firm D call. Germline CDR1 MNHEY, CDR2 SVGAGI. The CDR3 is 15 amino acids. The V and J ends lost 2 bases and 3 bases respectively, with 13 bases between them. The CDR3 here is CASSYTGTGHTEAFF. The CDR3 DNA reads as TGTGCCAGCAGTTACACCGGCACTGGGCACACTGAAGCTTTCTTT.